These 14 T cell receptor beta chains share one sample of origin, sequenced in a study of regulatory T cells in long-lasting Graves disease. Researchers made TCR beta libraries by using iRepertoire HTBI primers and running Arm-PCR on CDR3 regions. MiXCR was run by TCRdb on the multiplex PCR reads, yielding one entry per CDR3 protein. The sample lists a few hundred thousand distinct CDR3 sequences, around 17% occurring once. As to time point: newly diagnosed GD, antithyroid drugs for less than 3 months. The TCR library was made from RNA that had been extracted from PBMCs in TRIzol. The sample consisted of peripheral blood mononuclear cells (PBMCs), taken at new diagnosis, from a patient treated with antithyroid drugs. The receptors stem from a female donor with Graves disease.

This clonotype has a count of ten or more. This CDR3 is CSARDGGGKETQYF. CDR3 bases: TGCAGTGCTAGAGATGGCGGCGGGAAGGAGACCCAGTACTTC. The chain employs TRBV20-1 and TRBJ2-5; D is perhaps TRBD2 (6 bases). CDR3 length: 14 residues. Germline V gene data show CDR1 as DFQATT and CDR2 as SNEGSKA (reference sequence). The germline V and J ends were trimmed by 0 bases and 5 bases, with 13 bases remaining between them.

The V call is TRBV3-1, the J call TRBJ2-3; D is unclear. The germline V and J ends were trimmed by 0 bases and 4 bases, with 8 bases remaining between them. The CDR3 runs 14 residues. Germline V lookup: CDR1 LGHDT, CDR2 YNNKEL (reference sequence). CDR3 loop: CASSQDKWADTQYF. DNA of the CDR3: TGTGCCAGCAGCCAAGATAAGTGGGCAGATACGCAGTATTTT.

This clonotype was found many times. CDR3 DNA: TGCAGCGTTGAGCGTTTTGCAGATACGCAGTATTTT. Protein product: CSVERFADTQYF. The rearrangement links TRBV29-1 to TRBJ2-3; D remains unclear. The CDR3 contains 12 residues. V gave up 3 bases and J gave up 4 bases, with 8 bases separating them. The V gene's germline CDR1 is SQVTM and CDR2 ANQGSEA.

This clonotype was seen a few times. This sequence joins TRBV15 and TRBJ2-1, with D tentatively TRBD1 or TRBD2 (5 bases each). Trimming cost V 4 bases and J 4 bases, with 11 bases left between them. CDR1 LNHNV and CDR2 YYDKDF come from the germline V gene (reference sequence). The CDR3 length is 14 residues. The CDR3 nucleotides are TGTGCCACCAGCACAGAGGGGCGGTACAATGAGCAGTTCTTC. Protein sequence: CATSTEGRYNEQFF.

This clonotype was counted ten times or more. This chain joins TRBV12-3 or TRBV12-4 and TRBJ2-7, with 8 bases that match TRBD1. CDR3 length equals 14 residues. V was clipped by 5 bases and J by 2 bases; unmatched bases: 5. The CDR3 DNA follows: TGTGCCAGCAGTGTCCGGGACAGGACCTACGAGCAGTACTTC. Residues: CASSVRDRTYEQYF.

Many counts were recorded for this clonotype. The rearrangement joins TRBV7-2 to TRBJ1-1; 9 positions agree with TRBD1. Trimming removed 5 bases from V and 3 bases from J; junction bases left unmatched: 10. CDR1 and CDR2 (germline): SGHTA, FQGNSA. The CDR3 consists of 16 residues. Here the CDR3 reads CASSIVSGQGYTEAFF. CDR3 coding DNA: TGTGCCAGCAGCATCGTCTCGGGACAGGGTTACACTGAAGCTTTCTTT.

This chain connects TRBV7-9 to TRBJ2-7; 16 nucleotides match TRBD2. Germline V gene lookup returns CDR1 SEHNR and CDR2 FQNEAQ (reference sequence). Losses at the gene ends were 5 bases for V and 4 bases for J; bases not matched to a gene: 14. This CDR3 has 19 residues. The CDR3 here is CASSRLSGTSGRAGYEQYF. The CDR3 nucleotides are TGTGCCAGCAGCCGACTCTCCGGGACTAGCGGGAGGGCCGGGTACGAGCAGTACTTC.

This chain connects TRBV2 to TRBJ2-7, with D tentatively TRBD1 (6 bases). Trimming shortened V by 6 bases and J by 2 bases, and 11 bases separated the two germline ends. Looked up from germline, CDR1 is SNHLY and CDR2 is FYNNEI. The CDR3 runs 13 residues. CDR3 DNA: TGTGCCAGCAGCATTGACAGGCCCTACGAGCAGTACTTC. Translated, it gives CASSIDRPYEQYF.

This chain joins TRBV19 and TRBJ1-4, with a weak D call TRBD1 (5 bases). Germline V lookup: CDR1 LNHDA, CDR2 SQIVND (reference sequence). The CDR3 loop spans 15 amino acids. Trimming removed 5 bases from V and 10 bases from J, with 20 bases in between. CDR3 sequence reads: CASSSEGTVDGKLFF. CDR3 DNA: TGTGCCAGTAGTTCTGAAGGGACTGTTGATGGAAAACTGTTTTTT.

This clonotype was seen ten or more times. The V gene is TRBV25-1, the J gene TRBJ1-3; a possible D gene is TRBD1 (5 bases). In germline, CDR1 is MGHDK, CDR2 SYGVNS. The CDR3 runs 16 residues. Trimming stripped 4 bases from V and 4 bases from J, with 17 bases between. CDR3 residues: CASSGGVYPWGNTIYF. The CDR3 DNA follows: TGTGCCAGCAGTGGAGGGGTTTATCCCTGGGGAAACACCATATATTTT.

This clonotype was seen repeatedly, ten times or more. The chain carries TRBV25-1 and TRBJ2-7; 7 bases are shared with TRBD1. The CDR3 sequence is 14 residues long. The V gene end was trimmed by 3 bases and the J gene end by 6 bases; junction bases not matched to a gene: 8. From germline, CDR1 is MGHDK and CDR2 SYGVNS. In nucleotides, the CDR3 is TGTGCCAGCAGTGATCTTTTTACAGGGGCCGAGCAGTACTTC. Translated, it gives CASSDLFTGAEQYF.

As regards this clonotype: With only one base between it and a far larger clone, this is likely a read error. The V gene is TRBV12-3 or TRBV12-4, the J gene TRBJ2-1; 7 bases match TRBD2. The end of the DNA fits TRBJ2-5 better, so the J call may be wrong. This CDR3 has 16 residues. The CDR3 loop reads CASSLGGGEPQGTQYF. The CDR3 DNA reads TGTGCCAGCAGTTTAGGGGGGGGGGAGCCCCAAGGGACCCAGTACTTC.

There are many counts of this clonotype. V gene TRBV24-1 combines with J gene TRBJ1-5; maybe TRBD1 (6 bases). V lost 9 bases to trimming and J lost 5 bases, with 10 bases between them. The CDR3 spans 12 residues. The germline V gene encodes CDR1 KGHDR and CDR2 SFDVKD. The CDR3 is CATSTGYQPQHF. The DNA for the CDR3 is TGTGCCACCTCGACAGGTTATCAGCCCCAGCATTTT.

This rearrangement joins TRBV3-1 to TRBJ2-1; TRBD2 agrees at 10 bases. This CDR3 spans 16 amino acids. The V gene's germline CDR1 is LGHDT and CDR2 YNNKEL (reference sequence). The V gene end was trimmed by 2 bases and the J gene end by 7 bases; junction bases not matched to a gene: 8. CDR3 bases: TGTGCCAGCAGCCAATACGACCTGACTAGCGGGAATGAGCAGTTCTTC. It yields the protein CASSQYDLTSGNEQFF.